The 15 T cell receptor beta chains in this list originate from one sample, sequenced in a study of control samples from healthy donors and cancer patients. The data were produced by immunoSEQ multiplex PCR, yet TCRdb's version contains in-frame clones alone and is incomplete. The table records about 120,000 clones, approximately 94% of them present only once. What was sequenced was PBMCs. The origin of the receptors is a man aged 50-60 years with head and neck cancer.

The rearrangement links TRBV5-1 to TRBJ1-2; D remains ambiguous. The length of the CDR3 is 15 residues. Germline CDR1 and CDR2: SGHRS and YFSETQ. V lost 1 base, J lost 0 bases, and 10 bases lay in between. The CDR3 protein is CASSLLVGTNYGYTF. CDR3 nucleotides: TGCGCCAGCAGCTTGTTGGTGGGTACTAACTATGGCTACACCTTC.

A single count supports this clone. This chain links TRBV6-1 with TRBJ2-7; no reliable D call. Trimming pared 2 bases from V and 2 bases from J, leaving 13 bases between. Germline V gives CDR1 MNHNS, CDR2 SASEGT. This CDR3 region has 15 residues. The CDR3 bases are TGTGCCAGCAGTGAAATTCCAGTAGGGCCCTACGAGCAGTACTTC. Protein product: CASSEIPVGPYEQYF.

V and J are TRBV19 and TRBJ2-3; D assignment may be TRBD1 or TRBD2 (5 bases each). This CDR3 has 15 residues. The V and J ends lost 5 bases and 4 bases respectively, with 16 bases between them. Germline V gene lookup returns CDR1 LNHDA and CDR2 SQIVND (reference sequence). CDR3: CASSATGPLPDTQYF. CDR3 in DNA: TGTGCCAGTAGTGCGACGGGACCCTTGCCAGATACGCAGTATTTT.

The rearrangement uses TRBV6-2 or TRBV6-3 and TRBJ1-1, with unresolved D. Germline lookup yields CDR1 MNHEY and CDR2 SVGEGT. The CDR3 is 12 residues long. Trimming stripped 2 bases from V and 7 bases from J, with 8 bases between. The CDR3 nucleotides read TGTGCCAGCAGTTACCCAAGGATTGAAGCTTTCTTT. Protein product: CASSYPRIEAFF.

The chain links TRBV5-1 to TRBJ1-1; a possible D gene is TRBD1 (5 bases). Germline V gene lookup returns CDR1 SGHRS and CDR2 YFSETQ. The V gene lost 3 bases and the J gene lost 3 bases, with 15 bases spanning the gap. The CDR3 runs 15 residues. The CDR3, as DNA: TGCGCCAGCAGCTCCGGCAGCGTGGGGGACACTGAAGCTTTCTTT. It specifies CASSSGSVGDTEAFF.

J is TRBJ2-7 and V is TRBV3-1 (or the pseudogene TRBV3-2); no firm D call. CDR3 length equals 15 residues. Between the trimmed V and J ends, which lost 1 base and 3 bases, there was a span of 13 bases. CDR1 LGHDT and CDR2 YNNKEL come from the germline V gene (reference sequence). CDR3 DNA sequence: TGTGCCAGCAGCCAAGTGGGTTCCCCTTTCTACGAGCAGTACTTC. It is translated as CASSQVGSPFYEQYF.

V usage is TRBV18 and J usage is TRBJ1-6; D not resolved. Germline values: CDR1 KGHSH, CDR2 LQKENI. Trimming left V 8 bases short and J 8 bases short, with 13 bases between. The CDR3 covers 13 residues. The DNA for the CDR3 is TGTGCCAGCCGGGTGGCGGCAGATTCACCCCTCCACTTT. Translating it yields CASRVAADSPLHF.

The chain carries TRBV4-3 and TRBJ2-2, with D possibly matching TRBD2 (5 bases). Trimming took 1 base from V and 3 from J, leaving 18 bases between them. Per germline, CDR1 LGHNA and CDR2 YSLEER. This CDR3 contains 18 residues. Here the CDR3 reads CASSQAERARGHTGELFF. In DNA, the CDR3 is TGCGCCAGCAGCCAAGCGGAGAGGGCACGAGGACACACCGGGGAGCTGTTTTTT.

The chain recombines TRBV28 with TRBJ1-1; unclear D gene. There are 15 residues in the CDR3. The germline gives CDR1 MDHEN, CDR2 SYDVKM. Trimming took 3 bases from V and 1 from J, leaving 12 bases between them. CDR3 loop: CASSLGGKGNTEAFF. Here the CDR3 DNA reads TGTGCCAGCAGTTTGGGTGGAAAAGGGAACACTGAAGCTTTCTTT. Complete variable domain (other parts from reference TRBV28 and TRBJ1-1): DVKVTQSSRYLVKRTGEKVFLECVQDMDHENMFWYRQDPGLGLRLIYFSYDVKMKEKGDIPEGYSVSREKKERFSLILESASTNQTSMYLCASSLGGKGNTEAFFGQGTRLTVV.

This chain joins TRBV28 and TRBJ1-4; 11 nucleotides match TRBD1. The V segment lost 5 bases and the J segment 3 bases; nucleotides outside the gene matches: 5. Germline V gene sequence: CDR1 MDHEN, CDR2 SYDVKM. This CDR3 comprises 16 residues. CDR3 sequence (DNA): TGTGCCAGCAGTGGACAGGGGGCGCAGGCTAATGAAAAACTGTTTTTT. Protein product: CASSGQGAQANEKLFF.

The V and J genes are TRBV18 and TRBJ1-2; TRBD1 is a possible D gene (6 bases). Per germline, CDR1 KGHSH and CDR2 LQKENI. The CDR3 is 12 residues long. Trimming took off 6 bases at V and 8 bases at J, with 13 bases between the two ends. The CDR3 region is CASSEGGKGYTF. The CDR3 nucleotides read TGTGCCAGCTCCGAGGGGGGGAAAGGCTACACCTTC.

This clone was counted a few times. The V call is TRBV4-2, the J call TRBJ1-1; D call uncertain. V was trimmed by 11 bases and J by 0 bases, leaving 10 bases between them. This CDR3 contains 12 residues. CDR1 and CDR2 from the germline V gene are LGHNA and YNFKEQ. CDR3 nucleotide sequence: TGTGCCGCACAGCCATTGAACACTGAAGCTTTCTTT. It is translated as CAAQPLNTEAFF.

This rearrangement joins TRBV6-2 or TRBV6-3 to TRBJ2-1, with 9 bases fitting TRBD2. The length of the CDR3 is 20 residues. In germline, CDR1 is MNHEY, CDR2 SVGEGT. V dropped 2 bases and J dropped 4; count of bases not matched to a gene: 18. As DNA, the CDR3 is TGTGCCAGCAGTTACCCCATTAAACTGACTAGCGGAGACGATTACAATGAGCAGTTCTTC. This sequence encodes CASSYPIKLTSGDDYNEQFF.

The J gene is TRBJ1-2, the V gene TRBV30; D uncertain. V lost 3 bases to trimming and J lost 7 bases, with 18 bases between them. The CDR3 is 14 amino acids. Per the germline V gene, CDR1 is GTSNPN and CDR2 is SVGIG (reference sequence). The CDR3 here is CAWRGGQLYSGYTF. CDR3 nucleotide sequence: TGTGCCTGGAGGGGTGGGCAGCTGTACTCTGGCTACACCTTC.

This CDR3 reads CASSLALGQPQHF. CDR3 in DNA: TGTGCCAGCAGCTTAGCGTTGGGTCAGCCCCAGCATTTT. The V and J genes are TRBV7-6 and TRBJ1-5; D uncertain. Trimming took off 0 bases at V and 6 bases at J, with 6 bases between the two ends. Germline assignment: CDR1 SGHVS and CDR2 FNYEAQ. The CDR3 consists of 13 residues.